Below, 13 T cell receptor beta chains from the same sample are listed, as sequenced in a study of cytomegalovirus exposure and HLA in healthy donors (dated by TCRdb to between 2016 and 2019). The library was prepared using the immunoSEQ multiplex PCR assay. For the multiplex PCR, a mixture combining 60 forward primers for TCR Vbeta segments and 13 reverse primers for TCR Jbeta segments was used. The immuneACCESS repertoire file appears here via TCRdb, limited to in-frame rearrangements. These files lack a portion of the clones; in checked studies, under half of the deficit traces to unresolved V genes, and the cause of the others is not known. Present in this sample are about 190,000 clones, about four fifths of which were seen just once. The ten largest make up 10% to 13% of the sample. The material sequenced was PBMCs. These receptors came from a woman in her fifties or sixties in good health and CMV-seropositive.

V is TRBV11-2 and J is TRBJ2-5; TRBD2 is a possible D gene (7 bases). The CDR3 extends over 13 amino acids. Germline CDR1 SGHAT, CDR2 FQNNGV. Trimming cost V 2 bases and J 5 bases, with 9 bases left between them. This chain's CDR3 is CASSLPGGETQYF. The CDR3 DNA reads as TGTGCCAGCAGCTTACCGGGGGGCGAGACCCAGTACTTC.

J is TRBJ1-4 and V is TRBV9, with D perhaps TRBD1 (5 bases). V was clipped by 3 bases and J by 8 bases, with 17 bases between them. This CDR3 contains 15 residues. Per the germline V gene, CDR1 is SGDLS and CDR2 is YYNGEE. CDR3 region: CASSATDGQIEKLFF. CDR3 bases: TGTGCCAGCAGCGCCACGGACGGACAAATAGAAAAACTGTTTTTT.

The J gene is TRBJ2-3, the V gene TRBV18; 10 bases align to TRBD1. Trimming at V came to 4 bases and at J to 4 bases, leaving 5 bases not matched to a gene. In germline, CDR1 is KGHSH, CDR2 LQKENI. This CDR3 contains 15 residues. The CDR3 sequence is CASSQRTGGPDTQYF. The DNA for the CDR3 is TGTGCCAGCTCACAGCGGACAGGGGGGCCAGATACGCAGTATTTT.

This chain links TRBV29-1 with TRBJ2-3, with D hard to call. CDR1 and CDR2 (germline): SQVTM, ANQGSEA. This CDR3 comprises 12 residues. V lost 2 bases to trimming and J lost 2 bases, with 5 bases between them. As DNA, the CDR3 is TGCAGCGTTGAACACAACACAGATACGCAGTATTTT. It is translated as CSVEHNTDTQYF.

The chain has TRBV7-6 and TRBJ2-7; 7 positions agree with TRBD2. The CDR3 has 18 residues. The J segment lost 3 bases and the V segment lost 1 base, leaving 15 bases of the junction unmatched. The germline V gene encodes CDR1 SGHVS and CDR2 FNYEAQ. In DNA, the CDR3 is TGTGCCAGCAGCTTAGTGTCTCGGAATGGGGGGGGTTACTACGAGCAGTACTTC. Translating it yields CASSLVSRNGGGYYEQYF.

This clone was observed once. The CDR3 carries no conserved terminal phenylalanine or tryptophan, so it likely arises from a read error. The rearrangement links TRBV6-6 to TRBJ2-7; D possibly corresponds to TRBD1 (7 bases). V was trimmed by 3 bases and J by 3 bases, leaving 15 bases between them. Per the germline V gene, CDR1 is MNHNY and CDR2 is SVGAGI (reference sequence). This CDR3 has 15 residues. In DNA, the CDR3 is TGTGCCAGCAGTTATTCACAGGGGACTCTCTACGAGCAGTACCTC. Its protein is CASSYSQGTLYEQYL.

CDR3 region: CATLTSGTSYEQYF. The CDR3 DNA is TGTGCCACCCTGACCTCCGGGACTAGCTACGAGCAGTACTTC. The gene calls are TRBV2 and TRBJ2-7; TRBD2 matches 8 bases. J lost 3 bases, V lost 10 bases, and 11 bases had no gene match. The germline V gene encodes CDR1 SNHLY and CDR2 FYNNEI. The CDR3 is 14 residues long.

The chain has TRBV7-2 and TRBJ2-7, with D tentatively TRBD1 (5 bases). CDR3 length: 12 amino acids. V lost 4 bases to trimming and J lost 5 bases, with 9 bases between them. In germline, CDR1 is SGHTA, CDR2 FQGNSA. The CDR3 sequence is CASSSARDEQYF. As DNA, the CDR3 is TGTGCCAGCAGCTCAGCCAGGGACGAGCAGTACTTC.

The chain employs TRBV18 and TRBJ1-6; D is ambiguous. Germline-derived CDR1 and CDR2 are KGHSH and LQKENI. There are 15 residues in the CDR3. The V and J ends lost 5 bases and 6 bases respectively, with 14 bases between them. CDR3 coding DNA: TGTGCCAGCTCATCGGACTCCGGTGGTAATTCACCCCTCCACTTT. Protein sequence: CASSSDSGGNSPLHF.

The chain links TRBV15 to TRBJ2-3; D is ambiguous. Germline lookup yields CDR1 LNHNV and CDR2 YYDKDF (reference sequence). With 4 bases removed from V and 0 bases from J, the gap between germline ends came to 11 bases. This CDR3 is 15 amino acids long. CDR3 protein: CATSKTELSTDTQYF. In DNA, the CDR3 is TGTGCCACCAGCAAAACAGAGTTAAGCACAGATACGCAGTATTTT.

The rearrangement links TRBV7-8 to TRBJ2-1; D is perhaps TRBD2 (6 bases). The CDR3 has 15 amino acids. The V end lost 2 bases, the J end lost 7 bases, and 15 bases lay between the germline ends. The germline V gene has CDR1 SGHVS and CDR2 FQNEAQ. The CDR3 nucleotides are TGTGCCAGCAGCTTACGTCGGGGAGGTGGTAATGAGCAGTTCTTC. Translating gives CASSLRRGGGNEQFF.

The chain links TRBV4-2 to TRBJ1-2; a possible D gene is TRBD1 (5 bases). Germline V gene sequence: CDR1 LGHNA, CDR2 YNFKEQ. Trimming pared 4 bases from V and 8 bases from J, leaving 20 bases between. The CDR3 spans 15 residues. CDR3 sequence: CASSRREGAGGGYTF. The CDR3 DNA reads as TGTGCCAGCAGCCGAAGGGAAGGGGCGGGGGGAGGCTACACCTTC.

The rearrangement uses TRBV6-5 and TRBJ2-5, with a tentative D call TRBD1 (6 bases). Germline loops: CDR1 MNHEY, CDR2 SVGAGI. The CDR3 consists of 15 residues. The V end lost 0 bases, the J end lost 6 bases, and 14 bases lay between the germline ends. CDR3 nucleotides: TGTGCCAGCAGTTACTCGAACAGGGTCAGACAGACCCAGTACTTC. Its translation: CASSYSNRVRQTQYF.